The clone carrying this TCR beta chain was observed many times. Antigen unknown. With a duration under 2 months, the hyperthyroidism was newly diagnosed in patients aged 18 to 65. Not enrolled were patients with uncontrolled infection, other autoimmune disease, pregnancy or lactation. This record comes from a study of T cells in Graves' hyperthyroidism and ophthalmopathy. Notes on the study in general: Also found in blood were most expanded thyroid clonotypes above 0.001.

TCR beta CDR3 regions were amplified from RNA transcripts. With the HTBI primer set, the TCR CDR3 went through a first round of RT-PCR. TCRdb redid the calling of the multiplex PCR reads with MiXCR, one entry per CDR3 protein. The profile covers around 580,000 distinct CDR3 sequences, with around 42% appearing a single time and more than 7.5% taken by the ten largest. The CDR3 extends over 14 amino acids. Trimming took 5 bases from V and 9 from J; bases not matched to a gene: 11. This chain connects TRBV12-3 or TRBV12-4 to TRBJ2-7; 9 bases match TRBD2. The clonotype comes from a woman aged 18-30 years with Graves' hyperthyroidism. Sequenced sample: peripheral blood or thyroid tissue (not recorded which). CDR3 protein: CASSDSGSEGPQYF. Here the CDR3 DNA reads TGTGCCAGCAGTGATAGCGGGAGTGAGGGCCCGCAGTACTTC.